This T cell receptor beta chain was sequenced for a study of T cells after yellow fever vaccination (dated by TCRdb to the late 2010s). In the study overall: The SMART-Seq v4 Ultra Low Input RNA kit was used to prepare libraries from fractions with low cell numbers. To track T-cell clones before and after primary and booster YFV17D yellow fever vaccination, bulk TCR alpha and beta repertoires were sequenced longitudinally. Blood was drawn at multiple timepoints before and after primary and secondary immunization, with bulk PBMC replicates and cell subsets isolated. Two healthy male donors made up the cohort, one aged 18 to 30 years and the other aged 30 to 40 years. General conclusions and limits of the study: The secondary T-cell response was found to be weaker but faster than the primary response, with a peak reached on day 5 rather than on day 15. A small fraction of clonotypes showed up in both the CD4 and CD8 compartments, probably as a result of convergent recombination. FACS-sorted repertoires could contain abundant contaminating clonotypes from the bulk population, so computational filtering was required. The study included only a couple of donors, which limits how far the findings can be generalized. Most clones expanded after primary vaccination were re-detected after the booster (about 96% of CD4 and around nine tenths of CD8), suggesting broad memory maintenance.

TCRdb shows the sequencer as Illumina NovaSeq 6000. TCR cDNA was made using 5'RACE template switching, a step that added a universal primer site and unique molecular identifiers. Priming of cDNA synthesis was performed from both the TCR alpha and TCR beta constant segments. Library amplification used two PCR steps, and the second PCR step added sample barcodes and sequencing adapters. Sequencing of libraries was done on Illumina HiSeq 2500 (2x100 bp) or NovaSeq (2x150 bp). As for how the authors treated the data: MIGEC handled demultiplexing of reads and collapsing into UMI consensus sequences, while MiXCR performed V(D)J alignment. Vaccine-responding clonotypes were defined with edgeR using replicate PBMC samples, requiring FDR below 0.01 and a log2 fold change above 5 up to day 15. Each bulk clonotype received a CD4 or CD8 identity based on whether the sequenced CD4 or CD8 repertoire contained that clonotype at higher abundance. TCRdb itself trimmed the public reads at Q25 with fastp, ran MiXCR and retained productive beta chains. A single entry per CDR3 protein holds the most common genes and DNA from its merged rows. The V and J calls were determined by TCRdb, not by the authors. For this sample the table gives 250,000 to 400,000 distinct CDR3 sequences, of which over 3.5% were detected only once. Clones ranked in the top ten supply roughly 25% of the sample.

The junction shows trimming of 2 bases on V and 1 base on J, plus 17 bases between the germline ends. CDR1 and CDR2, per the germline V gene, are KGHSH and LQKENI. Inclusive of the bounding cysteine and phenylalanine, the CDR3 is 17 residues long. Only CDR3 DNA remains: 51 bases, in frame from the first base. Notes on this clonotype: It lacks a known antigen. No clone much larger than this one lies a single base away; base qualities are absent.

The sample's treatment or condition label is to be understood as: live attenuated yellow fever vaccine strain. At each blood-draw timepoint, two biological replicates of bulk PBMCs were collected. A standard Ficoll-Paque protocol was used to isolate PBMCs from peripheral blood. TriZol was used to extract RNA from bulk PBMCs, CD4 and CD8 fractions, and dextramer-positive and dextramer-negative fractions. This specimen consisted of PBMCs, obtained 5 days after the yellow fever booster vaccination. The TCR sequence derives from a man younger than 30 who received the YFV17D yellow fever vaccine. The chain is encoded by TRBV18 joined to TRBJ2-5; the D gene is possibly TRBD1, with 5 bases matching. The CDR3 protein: CASSPRVRRAFQETQYF. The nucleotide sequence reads TGTGCCAGCTCACCAAGAGTCCGCAGGGCTTTCCAAGAGACCCAGTACTTC.